These 31 T cell receptor beta chains came from one sample sequenced in a study of CD8+ T cells in alopecia areata (dated by TCRdb to 2017 to 2018). The time point label on this specimen signifies: around 24 weeks on oral tofacitinib. In light of the paper, this sample's treatment or condition label describes: oral pan-JAK inhibitor, 5-10 mg twice daily. Preparation of the library involved the immunoSEQ multiplex PCR assay. For TCR sequencing, RNA was extracted from every sample and reverse transcribed into cDNA to serve as template. The source is immuneACCESS, and TCRdb retained only in-frame sequences with V and J called. Part of the clones is not carried over; for the studies checked, unresolved V genes explain less than half of this, and the remainder is unexplained. Here the sample has 170,000 or so clones; about 60% occur a single time. The ten top clones hold roughly an eighth of the sample.

The sequenced sample was CD8+ T cells sorted from blood, obtained at week 24, from a patient treated with tofacitinib. These receptors originate from a human donor with alopecia areata.

In its sample, this clone was seen a few times. The rearrangement joins TRBV29-1 to TRBJ2-7; no definite D call. The length of the CDR3 is 13 residues. Trimming cost V 4 bases and J 3 bases, with 13 bases left between them. In germline, CDR1 is SQVTM, CDR2 ANQGSEA. The chain's CDR3 is CSVAVVNSYEQYF. Written as DNA, the CDR3 is TGCAGCGTTGCGGTCGTGAACAGCTACGAGCAGTACTTC.

Here the CDR3 reads CASSQVKGVEAFF. The CDR3 DNA reads TGCGCCAGCAGCCAAGTGAAGGGGGTTGAAGCTTTCTTT. The chain combines TRBV4-1 with TRBJ1-1, with D perhaps TRBD1 (6 bases). Trimming removed 1 base at V and 7 bases at J, with 10 bases between. CDR1 and CDR2 (germline): MGHRA, YSYEKL. The CDR3 is 13 residues long.

The chain has TRBV21-1 and TRBJ1-2. TRBV21-1 is given as a pseudogene. CDR3 length: 16 amino acids. CDR3 protein: CASSKRYDAPRYGYTF. The CDR3, as DNA: TGTGCCAGCAGCAAGCGCTACGACGCGCCGAGATATGGCTACACCTTC.

The chain combines TRBV14 with TRBJ2-1, with 9 bases lining up with TRBD1. The CDR3 is 15 residues long. The J segment lost 7 bases and the V segment lost 4 bases, leaving 8 bases of the junction unmatched. In germline, CDR1 is SGHDN, CDR2 FVKESK. CDR3 DNA sequence: TGTGCCAGCAGCCCCCGGGACAGGGTAGTTAATGAGCAGTTCTTC. The encoded protein is CASSPRDRVVNEQFF.

The chain is built from TRBV12-5 and TRBJ2-1; a weak D match, TRBD1 (6 bases). The CDR3 runs to 13 residues. Germline CDR1 reads LGHNT; CDR2 reads FRNRAP. Trimming pared 5 bases from V and 5 bases from J, leaving 10 bases between. CDR3 sequence reads: CASGEGQDNEQFF. As DNA, the CDR3 is TGTGCTAGTGGTGAGGGACAAGACAATGAGCAGTTCTTC.

V usage is TRBV5-1 and J usage is TRBJ2-4; 9 nucleotides match TRBD2. This CDR3 comprises 18 residues. J gave up 3 bases and V 3 bases, and 13 bases lay outside the gene matches. Per the germline V gene, CDR1 is SGHRS and CDR2 is YFSETQ. CDR3 sequence reads: CASSSGPAGGLGKNIQYF. The CDR3 DNA reads TGCGCCAGCAGCTCGGGCCCAGCGGGGGGCCTGGGCAAAAACATTCAGTACTTC.

Here the CDR3 reads CASSNRDRGGYEQYF. CDR3 sequence (DNA): TGTGCCAGCAGCAACCGGGACAGGGGTGGCTACGAGCAGTACTTC. The chain carries TRBV7-9 and TRBJ2-7, with TRBD1 matching 10 bases. With 5 bases clipped from V and 3 bases from J, the junction kept 7 bases outside the gene matches. Germline V gene data show CDR1 as SEHNR and CDR2 as FQNEAQ (reference sequence). The CDR3 runs to 15 residues. The full variable domain, with the rest looked up from reference TRBV7-9 and TRBJ2-7, is DTGVSQNPRHKITKRGQNVTFRCDPISEHNRLYWYRQTLGQGPEFLTYFQNEAQLEKSRLLSDRFSAERPKGSFSTLEIQRTEQGDSAMYLCASSNRDRGGYEQYFGPGTRLTVT.

J is TRBJ2-7 and V is TRBV7-9, with 7 bases that match TRBD2. This CDR3 contains 13 residues. Germline V lookup: CDR1 SEHNR, CDR2 FQNEAQ (reference sequence). The J segment lost 6 bases and the V segment lost 5 bases, leaving 7 bases of the junction unmatched. The CDR3 bases are TGTGCCAGCAGCCTAAGCGGGGTTGGCGAGCAGTACTTC. Protein: CASSLSGVGEQYF. Supplemented by reference TRBV7-9 and TRBJ2-7, the full variable domain reads DTGVSQNPRHKITKRGQNVTFRCDPISEHNRLYWYRQTLGQGPEFLTYFQNEAQLEKSRLLSDRFSAERPKGSFSTLEIQRTEQGDSAMYLCASSLSGVGEQYFGPGTRLTVT.

The chain recombines TRBV27 with TRBJ1-4, with 7 positions matching TRBD1. The V segment lost 4 bases and the J segment 8 bases; nucleotides outside the gene matches: 7. Germline V gene sequence: CDR1 MNHEY, CDR2 SMNVEV (reference sequence). The CDR3 is 14 amino acids. Written as DNA, the CDR3 is TGTGCCAGCAGTTCCAGACAGGGAGGGGAAAAACTGTTTTTT. It specifies CASSSRQGGEKLFF.

The table lists this clone with a few counts. The CDR3 nucleotides read TGTGCCAGCAGCTTAGGGCAGGGTTATAACTATGGCTACACCTTC. This sequence encodes CASSLGQGYNYGYTF. V and J are TRBV11-2 and TRBJ1-2, with TRBD1 as a possible D gene (5 bases). The CDR3 has 15 residues. V gave up 1 base and J gave up 1 base, with 10 bases separating them. Germline CDR1 reads SGHAT; CDR2 reads FQNNGV.

This clone was counted between two and nine times. The chain has TRBV4-2 and TRBJ2-7; 9 bases map to TRBD2. This CDR3 has 15 residues. V gave up 0 bases and J gave up 2 bases; unmatched junction bases: 2. In germline, CDR1 is LGHNA, CDR2 YNFKEQ. The DNA for the CDR3 is TGTGCCAGCAGCCAAGAGGGGACTAGCACCTACGAGCAGTACTTC. It is translated as CASSQEGTSTYEQYF.

The rearrangement joins TRBV29-1 to TRBJ1-4; D unclear. V lost 4 bases to trimming and J lost 8 bases, with 8 bases between them. Germline values: CDR1 SQVTM, CDR2 ANQGSEA. The CDR3 length is 11 residues. CDR3 DNA sequence: TGCAGCGTTGCTCTGCAAGAAAAACTGTTTTTT. Translated: CSVALQEKLFF.

This clone turned up a few times. The rearrangement links TRBV19 to TRBJ2-7; D is unresolved. Trimming removed 3 bases from V and 0 bases from J, with 12 bases in between. Germline loops: CDR1 LNHDA, CDR2 SQIVND (reference sequence). This CDR3 has 15 residues. CDR3 region: CASSMGFGLSYEQYF. The CDR3 nucleotides are TGTGCCAGTAGTATGGGGTTTGGCCTCTCCTACGAGCAGTACTTC.

This chain links TRBV5-5 with TRBJ1-2; weak D call: TRBD1 (6 bases). CDR3 length: 14 amino acids. V lost 1 base, J lost 2 bases, and 9 bases lay in between. Germline lookup yields CDR1 SGHKS and CDR2 YYEKEE (reference sequence). The CDR3 protein is CASSLWTENYGYTF. CDR3 in DNA: TGTGCCAGCAGCTTGTGGACAGAGAACTATGGCTACACCTTC.

The V call is TRBV15, the J call TRBJ2-3, with TRBD1 identical over 8 bases. This CDR3 is built from 15 residues. Germline assignment: CDR1 LNHNV and CDR2 YYDKDF (reference sequence). With 6 bases clipped from V and 4 bases from J, the junction kept 9 bases outside the gene matches. CDR3 region: CATRRDRLMSDTQYF. CDR3 sequence (DNA): TGTGCCACCAGAAGGGACAGGTTAATGTCAGATACGCAGTATTTT. Combining the CDR3 with reference TRBV15 and TRBJ2-3 gives the whole variable domain DAMVIQNPRYQVTQFGKPVTLSCSQTLNHNVMYWYQQKSSQAPKLLFHYYDKDFNNEADTPDNFQSRRPNTSFCFLDIRSPGLGDTAMYLCATRRDRLMSDTQYFGPGTRLTVL.

V gene TRBV27 combines with J gene TRBJ1-2, with D unresolved. Germline lookup yields CDR1 MNHEY and CDR2 SMNVEV (reference sequence). V was cut by 2 bases and J by 4 bases, with 11 bases left in between. The CDR3 totals 14 residues. In DNA form, the CDR3 reads TGTGCCAGCAGTTTAGCTAGAGACACCTATGGCTACACCTTC. Protein: CASSLARDTYGYTF.

The sample holds a few counts of this clone. The gene calls are TRBV7-6 and TRBJ2-3; no clear D gene. Germline-derived CDR1 and CDR2 are SGHVS and FNYEAQ. Trimming shortened V by 1 base and J by 1 base, and 12 bases separated the two germline ends. The CDR3 is made up of 16 amino acids. CDR3 sequence (DNA): TGTGCCAGCAGCTTAGGTTGGTACGGACGCACAGATACGCAGTATTTT. It encodes CASSLGWYGRTDTQYF.

V gene TRBV7-9 combines with J gene TRBJ2-1; TRBD2 matches at 8 bases. The CDR3 is 14 amino acids. V gave up 4 bases and J gave up 5 bases; unmatched junction bases: 4. The germline gives CDR1 SEHNR, CDR2 FQNEAQ (reference sequence). CDR3 DNA sequence: TGTGCCAGCAGCTCACCACTAGCGGACAATGAGCAGTTCTTC. Translated, it gives CASSSPLADNEQFF.

The chain recombines TRBV10-3 with TRBJ2-3; D possibly matches TRBD1 or TRBD2 (5 bases each). Trimming shortened V by 8 bases and J by 1 base, and 13 bases separated the two germline ends. The CDR3 totals 14 residues. CDR1 is ENHRY and CDR2 is SYGVKD in the germline V gene. CDR3 coding DNA: TGTGCCATCGGGGCAGGGAGAGGCACAGATACGCAGTATTTT. It codes for CAIGAGRGTDTQYF.

The chain recombines TRBV11-2 with TRBJ1-2; 7 bases align to TRBD1. With V trimmed by 3 bases and J by 4 bases, 8 bases remained unmatched. This CDR3 has 15 amino acids. CDR1 is SGHAT, CDR2 FQNNGV, per germline. The CDR3 DNA reads as TGTGCCAGCAGCTTGGGGGGGACAGAGAGCTATGGCTACACCTTC. It encodes CASSLGGTESYGYTF.

This clone came up a few times. The rearrangement links TRBV7-8 to TRBJ1-1; D is possibly TRBD1 (5 bases). Looked up from germline, CDR1 is SGHVS and CDR2 is FQNEAQ. V dropped 4 bases and J dropped 3 bases, with 15 bases sitting between them. CDR3 length: 15 amino acids. The CDR3 DNA reads TGTGCCAGCAGCTCGGGGGGTGACCTATACACTGAAGCTTTCTTT. Translated: CASSSGGDLYTEAFF.

The chain links TRBV9 to TRBJ1-2; D gene ambiguous. CDR3 length: 14 amino acids. V was cut by 0 bases and J by 0 bases, with 6 bases left in between. Germline V gives CDR1 SGDLS, CDR2 YYNGEE. CDR3 sequence reads: CASSVAGANYGYTF. CDR3 nucleotide sequence: TGTGCCAGCAGCGTAGCCGGGGCTAACTATGGCTACACCTTC.

By its share, this clone is medium-sized. The chain uses TRBV5-1 and TRBJ1-1; D is unclear. The germline CDR1 and CDR2 sequences are SGHRS and YFSETQ. V was shortened by 4 bases and J by 3 bases, with 13 bases between the two germline ends. The CDR3 covers 14 residues. CDR3 residues: CASSQQDLDTEAFF. DNA of the CDR3: TGCGCCAGCAGCCAGCAGGATCTAGACACTGAAGCTTTCTTT.

This clone was detected a few times. The chain joins TRBV29-1 to TRBJ2-7; D is unclear. There are 9 residues in the CDR3. The V end lost 7 bases, the J end lost 4 bases, and 5 bases lay between the germline ends. Germline V gene lookup returns CDR1 SQVTM and CDR2 ANQGSEA. The CDR3 DNA follows: TGCAGCGGTGGTTACGAGCAGTACTTC. It specifies CSGGYEQYF.

The rearrangement uses TRBV5-1 and TRBJ2-1, with a possible D match to TRBD2 (6 bases). CDR3 length: 12 residues. Germline V gives CDR1 SGHRS, CDR2 YFSETQ. Trimming stripped 3 bases from V and 5 bases from J, with 6 bases between. This CDR3 reads CASSSGDNEQFF. The CDR3 DNA reads as TGCGCCAGCAGCTCGGGGGACAATGAGCAGTTCTTC.

This clone was seen more than once but under ten times. The chain recombines TRBV27 with TRBJ1-1; D not certain. This CDR3 has 13 amino acids. With 3 bases removed from V and 4 bases from J, the gap between germline ends came to 9 bases. Germline CDR1 MNHEY, CDR2 SMNVEV (reference sequence). The CDR3 loop reads CASSLWVFTEAFF. In DNA, the CDR3 is TGTGCCAGCAGTTTGTGGGTTTTCACTGAAGCTTTCTTT.

The genes are TRBV5-1 and TRBJ2-1, with TRBD2 matching over 9 bases. The CDR3 runs 16 residues. Germline loops: CDR1 SGHRS, CDR2 YFSETQ. V was clipped by 0 bases and J by 6 bases; unmatched bases: 7. CDR3 residues: CASSLVVSGGPNEQFF. Written as DNA, the CDR3 is TGCGCCAGCAGCTTGGTTGTAAGCGGGGGGCCCAATGAGCAGTTCTTC. Looking up the rest from reference TRBV5-1 and TRBJ2-1 gives the full variable domain: KAGVTQTPRYLIKTRGQQVTLSCSPISGHRSVSWYQQTPGQGLQFLFEYFSETQRNKGNFPGRFSGRQFSNSRSEMNVSTLELGDSALYLCASSLVVSGGPNEQFFGPGTRLTVL.

The chain is built from TRBV4-1 and TRBJ2-3, with TRBD1 as a possible D gene (5 bases). This CDR3 is 15 amino acids long. Germline V gene sequence: CDR1 MGHRA, CDR2 YSYEKL. Trimming removed 4 bases at V and 2 bases at J, with 13 bases between. The CDR3 region has the DNA TGCGCCAGCAGCCCAACTCAGGGCTCCACAGATACGCAGTATTTT. Translated: CASSPTQGSTDTQYF.

This clone occurred a few times. The chain links TRBV5-1 to TRBJ1-1; D is unclear. The CDR3 sequence is 12 residues long. Germline assignment: CDR1 SGHRS and CDR2 YFSETQ. The V gene lost 0 bases and the J gene lost 7 bases, with 7 bases spanning the gap. CDR3 residues: CASSLDSGEAFF. DNA for the CDR3: TGCGCCAGCAGCTTGGACTCGGGTGAAGCTTTCTTT.

The V gene is TRBV4-1, the J gene TRBJ1-5, with 8 bases aligning to TRBD1. Trimming removed 3 bases from V and 1 base from J; junction bases left unmatched: 8. This CDR3 is 17 amino acids long. The germline V gene has CDR1 MGHRA and CDR2 YSYEKL. The CDR3 DNA sequence: TGCGCCAGCAGCCAGGCGACAGGGGACCTAAGCAATCAGCCCCAGCATTTT. It translates to CASSQATGDLSNQPQHF.

The chain is built from TRBV29-1 and TRBJ2-1; 12 bases line up with TRBD2. The germline V gene encodes CDR1 SQVTM and CDR2 ANQGSEA. This CDR3 is built from 15 residues. V shed 1 base, J shed 4 bases, and the junction held 2 bases outside the gene matches. The chain's CDR3 is CSVEGTSGEYNEQFF. The CDR3 nucleotides read TGCAGCGTTGAAGGGACTAGCGGGGAATACAATGAGCAGTTCTTC.